These 27 T cell receptor beta chains share one sample of origin, sequenced in a study of T cells in Graves' hyperthyroidism and ophthalmopathy. Amplification of TCR beta CDR3 regions used RNA as the template. HTBI primers were the set used in a first-round RT-PCR of the TCR CDR3. TCRdb reprocessed the multiplex PCR reads with MiXCR, giving one entry per CDR3 protein. The sample gives over 300,000 distinct CDR3 sequences, roughly 15% of which show up once; almost 35% is in the top ten. The material sequenced was blood. The source of these receptors is a woman in her 40s with Graves' ophthalmopathy.

This clonotype was counted a few times. The chain has TRBV5-8 and TRBJ2-5, with D perhaps being TRBD1 or TRBD2 (5 bases each). Trimming cost V 4 bases and J 2 bases, with 15 bases left between them. This CDR3 has 15 amino acids. Germline assignment: CDR1 SGHTS and CDR2 YDEGEE. In nucleotides, the CDR3 is TGTGCCAGCAGCCCCATTGGGACGGTTCAAGAGACCCAGTACTTC. Protein product: CASSPIGTVQETQYF.

Ten or more counts support this clonotype. The rearrangement joins TRBV6-1 to TRBJ2-1, with D possibly TRBD1 on 5 matching bases. The CDR3 runs 15 residues. Germline values: CDR1 MNHNS, CDR2 SASEGT. Trimming left V 6 bases short and J 0 bases short, with 12 bases between. The CDR3 region is CASRPGQGSYNEQFF. The CDR3 DNA reads TGTGCCAGCAGACCCGGACAAGGCTCCTACAATGAGCAGTTCTTC.

This clonotype was recorded at least ten times. The chain recombines TRBV7-8 with TRBJ1-4; possibly TRBD1 for D (5 bases). V lost 1 base to trimming and J lost 5 bases, with 14 bases between them. This CDR3 is built from 16 residues. Germline CDR1 SGHVS, CDR2 FQNEAQ. This CDR3 reads CASSLESGWLNEKLFF. The CDR3 nucleotides are TGTGCCAGCAGCTTAGAGTCAGGGTGGTTAAATGAAAAACTGTTTTTT.

At least ten counts were recorded for this clonotype. The chain combines TRBV30 with TRBJ1-1; weak D call: TRBD1 (5 bases). Germline CDR1 GTSNPN, CDR2 SVGIG (reference sequence). V gave up 3 bases and J gave up 9 bases, with 8 bases separating them. The CDR3 has 10 residues. For the CDR3, the DNA is TGTGCCTGGAGGCACAGGAAAGCTTTCTTT. The encoded protein is CAWRHRKAFF.

This clonotype was counted a few times. One junction end disagrees with the germline gene, perhaps due to a read error. This chain joins TRBV6-1 and TRBJ1-2, with a weak D call TRBD1 (5 bases). The CDR3 has 14 amino acids. The V gene's germline CDR1 is MNHNS and CDR2 SASEGT. CDR3 amino acids: CVSSKQTAGYGYTF. CDR3 bases: TGTGTCAGCAGTAAACAGACAGCTGGCTATGGCTACACCTTC.

The chain joins TRBV6-4 to TRBJ2-3; TRBD2 aligns across 15 bases. V lost 2 bases and J lost 8; bases outside the gene matches: 2. CDR1 is MRHNA and CDR2 is SNTAGT in the germline V gene. The CDR3 covers 15 residues. The CDR3 sequence: CASSDGLAGGSTQYF. CDR3 in DNA: TGTGCCAGCAGTGACGGACTAGCGGGGGGGTCTACGCAGTATTTT.

This clonotype was detected many times. V is TRBV7-6 and J is TRBJ2-1; 7 bases line up with TRBD2. Germline loops: CDR1 SGHVS, CDR2 FNYEAQ. This CDR3 comprises 15 residues. After removal of 6 bases from V and 1 base from J, the junction contained 6 bases not matched to a gene. As DNA, the CDR3 is TGTGCCAGCAGGAGGGGAGCGGGGTCCTACAATGAGCAGTTCTTC. This encodes CASRRGAGSYNEQFF. Complete variable domain (other parts from reference TRBV7-6 and TRBJ2-1): GAGVSQSPRYKVTKRGQDVALRCDPISGHVSLYWYRQALGQGPEFLTYFNYEAQQDKSGLPNDRFSAERPEGSISTLTIQRTEQRDSAMYRCASRRGAGSYNEQFFGPGTRLTVL.

This clonotype came up many times. The rearrangement links TRBV12-3 or TRBV12-4 to TRBJ1-5; D is possibly TRBD1 (6 bases). Trimming cost V 8 bases and J 4 bases, with 15 bases left between them. This CDR3 has 14 residues. As DNA, the CDR3 is TGTGCCAGCTCCGCCAGGGGACTAAATCAGCCCCAGCATTTT. Its protein is CASSARGLNQPQHF.

This clonotype was recorded at least ten times. The V and J genes are TRBV2 and TRBJ1-5; 8 bases are a match to TRBD1. There are 15 residues in the CDR3. Trimming at V came to 2 bases and at J to 3 bases, leaving 3 bases not matched to a gene. Germline loops: CDR1 SNHLY, CDR2 FYNNEI. The CDR3 spells CASSERGQVNQPQHF. CDR3 sequence (DNA): TGTGCCAGCAGTGAAAGGGGACAGGTCAATCAGCCCCAGCATTTT.

This clonotype was counted at least ten times. The J gene is TRBJ1-1, the V gene TRBV5-5; D not certain. The length of the CDR3 is 14 residues. Germline V lookup: CDR1 SGHKS, CDR2 YYEKEE (reference sequence). V was pared by 3 bases and J by 7 bases, with 16 bases between. CDR3: CASSSWVQADEAFF. As DNA, the CDR3 is TGTGCCAGCAGCTCGTGGGTGCAGGCTGATGAAGCTTTCTTT.

Remarks on this clonotype: This may be a read error: a much more frequent sequence differs by one nucleotide. The J gene is TRBJ2-5, the V gene TRBV28; D might be TRBD2 (7 bases). Trimming shortened V by 8 bases and J by 3 bases, and 22 bases separated the two germline ends. The CDR3 is 16 amino acids. Germline V gene lookup returns CDR1 MDHEN and CDR2 SYDVKM. The CDR3 DNA sequence: TGTGCCAGCGGGGGGGGGGGGGCTAGCGGCAAAGAGACCCAGTACTTC. Translated: CASGGGGASGKETQYF.

V is TRBV14 and J is TRBJ1-1, with D possibly being TRBD1 (5 bases). Germline V gives CDR1 SGHDN, CDR2 FVKESK. V dropped 2 bases and J dropped 3 bases, with 13 bases sitting between them. The CDR3 is made up of 15 amino acids. In DNA form, the CDR3 reads TGTGCCAGCAGCCAATGGGCGGGGGTGTACACTGAAGCTTTCTTT. Amino acid sequence: CASSQWAGVYTEAFF.

There are many counts of this clonotype. The V and J genes are TRBV12-3 or TRBV12-4 and TRBJ2-7; D unresolved. The CDR3 contains 12 residues. Trimming shortened V by 7 bases and J by 6 bases, and 13 bases separated the two germline ends. The CDR3 region is CASTEDISEQYF. Written as DNA, the CDR3 is TGTGCCAGCACTGAAGACATTTCCGAGCAGTACTTC.

Only a few counts were recorded for this clonotype. The chain is built from TRBV9 and TRBJ1-6; tentative D call: TRBD1 (6 bases). The CDR3 is 15 residues long. V was cut by 3 bases and J by 7 bases, with 14 bases left in between. Germline V gene lookup returns CDR1 SGDLS and CDR2 YYNGEE. CDR3 sequence reads: CASSEGNRDNSPLHF. Here the CDR3 DNA reads TGTGCCAGCAGCGAGGGGAACAGGGACAATTCACCCCTCCACTTT.

At least ten counts were recorded for this clonotype. The chain uses TRBV6-1 and TRBJ2-2, with TRBD1 identical over 8 bases. The CDR3 is made up of 12 amino acids. CDR1 is MNHNS and CDR2 is SASEGT in the germline V gene. The ends lost 10 bases at V and 7 bases at J; junction bases unmatched: 5. CDR3 region: CATTGVVGELFF. CDR3 DNA: TGTGCCACGACAGGGGTTGTCGGGGAGCTGTTTTTT.

Ten or more counts support this clonotype. This chain connects TRBV12-5 to TRBJ2-6; 8 bases map to TRBD1. The V and J ends lost 5 bases and 0 bases, in that order; junction bases with no gene match: 6. The CDR3 is 17 amino acids. Germline CDR1 and CDR2: LGHNT and FRNRAP. Here the CDR3 DNA reads TGTGCTAGTGGTCCGGGACAGGCCGACTCTGGGGCCAACGTCCTGACTTTC. Translating gives CASGPGQADSGANVLTF. The entire variable domain, with the rest obtained from reference TRBV12-5 and TRBJ2-6, is as follows: DARVTQTPRHKVTEMGQEVTMRCQPILGHNTVFWYRQTMMQGLELLAYFRNRAPLDDSGMPKDRFSAEMPDATLATLKIQPSEPRDSAVYFCASGPGQADSGANVLTFGAGSRLTVL.

This clonotype has a count of ten or more. The chain carries TRBV2 and TRBJ2-7; D call uncertain. Germline CDR1 reads SNHLY; CDR2 reads FYNNEI. This CDR3 is built from 13 residues. V was shortened by 11 bases and J by 3 bases, with 17 bases between the two germline ends. CDR3 sequence reads: CALSIQSDYEQYF. The CDR3 coding sequence is TGTGCCCTTAGTATTCAATCCGACTACGAGCAGTACTTC.

The rearrangement joins TRBV30 to TRBJ1-2; D unclear. Germline CDR1 GTSNPN, CDR2 SVGIG (reference sequence). CDR3 size: 14 residues. V dropped 1 base and J dropped 5 bases, with 14 bases sitting between them. The DNA for the CDR3 is TGTGCCTGGAGTGGAATATGGCAGGAGTATGGCTACACCTTC. Its translation: CAWSGIWQEYGYTF.

This clonotype turned up a few times. The chain links TRBV12-3 or TRBV12-4 to TRBJ2-6, with D tentatively TRBD1 (5 bases). The V end lost 3 bases, the J end lost 0 bases, and 12 bases lay between the germline ends. The CDR3 loop spans 17 amino acids. The CDR3: CASSFGHQFSGANVLTF. As DNA, the CDR3 is TGTGCCAGCAGTTTCGGACACCAATTCTCTGGGGCCAACGTCCTGACTTTC.

This clonotype appeared many times. The chain links TRBV27 to TRBJ2-2; D remains unclear. CDR1 and CDR2 from the germline V gene are MNHEY and SMNVEV (reference sequence). CDR3 size: 11 residues. V was cut by 11 bases and J by 3 bases, with 7 bases left in between. The CDR3 here is CAAGYTGELFF. The CDR3 DNA reads as TGTGCCGCCGGTTACACCGGGGAGCTGTTTTTT.

The chain has TRBV5-1 and TRBJ2-7; TRBD1 matches at 7 bases. CDR1 SGHRS and CDR2 YFSETQ come from the germline V gene. The CDR3 is 15 amino acids. V was clipped by 4 bases and J by 4 bases; unmatched bases: 11. The CDR3 sequence: CASSPTGAKRYEQYF. CDR3 coding DNA: TGCGCCAGCAGCCCTACAGGGGCGAAAAGGTACGAGCAGTACTTC. Full variable domain (missing parts from reference TRBV5-1 and TRBJ2-7): KAGVTQTPRYLIKTRGQQVTLSCSPISGHRSVSWYQQTPGQGLQFLFEYFSETQRNKGNFPGRFSGRQFSNSRSEMNVSTLELGDSALYLCASSPTGAKRYEQYFGPGTRLTVT.

This clonotype has a handful of counts. This chain links TRBV9 with TRBJ2-2; no definite D call. The V end was cut by 4 bases, the J end by 3 bases, with 10 bases between. This CDR3 has 14 residues. Germline V gene data show CDR1 as SGDLS and CDR2 as YYNGEE. This chain's CDR3 is CASSPPRDTGELFF. In DNA, the CDR3 is TGTGCCAGCAGCCCCCCACGCGACACCGGGGAGCTGTTTTTT. Using reference TRBV9 and TRBJ2-2 for the parts outside the CDR3, the full variable domain is DSGVTQTPKHLITATGQRVTLRCSPRSGDLSVYWYQQSLDQGLQFLIQYYNGEERAKGNILERFSAQQFPDLHSELNLSSLELGDSALYFCASSPPRDTGELFFGEGSRLTVL.

The rearrangement joins TRBV6-1 to TRBJ2-1; 8 positions agree with TRBD2. The CDR3 runs 16 residues. Per the germline V gene, CDR1 is MNHNS and CDR2 is SASEGT. Trimming took 7 bases from V and 5 from J; bases not matched to a gene: 13. CDR3 nucleotide sequence: TGTGCCAGCACATACGGGGGGACTAGGTTGAACAATGAGCAGTTCTTC. Translating it yields CASTYGGTRLNNEQFF.

This clonotype was counted only a few times. At one boundary the junction diverges from the germline segment, which might be a read error. The gene calls are TRBV12-5 and TRBJ2-1; the D call may be TRBD1 or TRBD2 (5 bases each). The CDR3 has 16 amino acids. Germline V gene sequence: CDR1 LGHNT, CDR2 FRNRAP. The CDR3 sequence is CAGGSGPSGSYNEQFF. The CDR3 coding sequence is TGTGCTGGTGGTTCGGGGCCCTCCGGCTCGTACAATGAGCAGTTCTTC. The full variable domain, its missing parts supplied by reference TRBV12-5 and TRBJ2-1, is DARVTQTPRHKVTEMGQEVTMRCQPILGHNTVFWYRQTMMQGLELLAYFRNRAPLDDSGMPKDRFSAEMPDATLATLKIQPSEPRDSAVYFCAGGSGPSGSYNEQFFGPGTRLTVL.

The V and J genes are TRBV20-1 and TRBJ1-1, with 7 nucleotides matching TRBD1. This CDR3 is 12 amino acids long. The ends lost 4 bases at V and 3 bases at J; junction bases unmatched: 2. Germline-derived CDR1 and CDR2 are DFQATT and SNEGSKA (reference sequence). The CDR3 protein is CSATGGDTEAFF. DNA for the CDR3: TGCAGTGCTACAGGGGGGGACACTGAAGCTTTCTTT.

This clonotype was seen repeatedly, ten times or more. In nucleotides, the CDR3 is TGTGCCAGCAGTTTTGGGACAGGGAGACCAGATACGCAGTATTTT. Its translation: CASSFGTGRPDTQYF. This chain connects TRBV27 to TRBJ2-3; 9 positions match TRBD1. The CDR3 totals 15 residues. Germline-derived CDR1 and CDR2 are MNHEY and SMNVEV (reference sequence). V gave up 3 bases and J gave up 4 bases; unmatched junction bases: 5.

This clonotype was seen many times. V and J are TRBV12-3 or TRBV12-4 and TRBJ1-2, with a possible D match to TRBD1 (5 bases). V was clipped by 5 bases and J by 6 bases, with 13 bases between them. The CDR3 length is 13 residues. The CDR3 bases are TGTGCCAGCAGTCTGACGGCGGGGCATGGCTACACCTTC. It yields the protein CASSLTAGHGYTF.